The 2 T cell receptor beta chains in this list originate from one sample, sequenced in a study of blood T cell repertoires in COVID-19. TCRdb's copy holds only in-frame clones and misses some; the assay was immunoSEQ multiplex PCR. The sample shows 100,000 to 150,000 clones, about 92% of them seen only once. The material sequenced was peripheral blood. These receptor sequences come from a man aged 60 to 69 with COVID-19, enrolled during active disease.

The V gene is TRBV6-6, the J gene TRBJ1-4; maybe TRBD1 (6 bases). The CDR3 consists of 14 residues. V dropped 4 bases and J dropped 8 bases, with 14 bases sitting between them. The germline V gene has CDR1 MNHNY and CDR2 SVGAGI (reference sequence). This chain's CDR3 is CASSSQDRDEKLFF. DNA of the CDR3: TGTGCCAGCAGTTCCCAGGACAGAGACGAAAAACTGTTTTTT.

The V gene is TRBV13, the J gene TRBJ2-2; D is perhaps TRBD2 (5 bases). Germline-derived CDR1 and CDR2 are PRHDT and FYEKMQ (reference sequence). The CDR3 is 13 residues long. V lost 5 bases and J lost 7, with 11 bases in between. The CDR3 DNA reads as TGTGCCAGCAGCCGTTTAGGAGGCGGGGAGCTGTTTTTT. Translation: CASSRLGGGELFF.